The 3 T cell receptor beta chains listed next were all sequenced from one sample in a study of T cell responses to AZD1222 COVID-19 vaccine. Here immunoSEQ multiplex PCR was the method, and the copy in TCRdb shows in-frame clones only, minus some. The data contain around 120,000 clones, around 92% of them singletons. The sample consisted of peripheral blood, taken on day 0 of AZD1222 vaccination. The receptors originated from an adult in good health.

This chain connects TRBV7-8 to TRBJ1-3; no definite D call. Trimming cost V 5 bases and J 4 bases, with 15 bases left between them. CDR1 is SGHVS, CDR2 FQNEAQ, per germline. This CDR3 has 15 amino acids. In DNA form, the CDR3 reads TGTGCCAGCAGCCTTTCCCAAACGGGAGGAAACACCATATATTTT. Translated: CASSLSQTGGNTIYF.

The V call is TRBV30, the J call TRBJ1-2; TRBD1 aligns across 10 bases. Per the germline V gene, CDR1 is GTSNPN and CDR2 is SVGIG (reference sequence). V lost 1 base, J lost 6 bases, and 8 bases stayed unmatched. CDR3 length: 15 residues. In DNA form, the CDR3 reads TGTGCCTGGAGTGACTTGACAGGGGGCGCGAATGGCTACACCTTC. This sequence encodes CAWSDLTGGANGYTF.

The rearrangement joins TRBV28 to TRBJ1-2; D is unclear. The V end was cut by 6 bases, the J end by 7 bases, with 12 bases between. This CDR3 is built from 12 residues. Germline CDR1 reads MDHEN; CDR2 reads SYDVKM. CDR3 nucleotide sequence: TGTGCCAGCAGGTTCAACTTGGGTGGCTACACCTTC. This translates into CASRFNLGGYTF.